These T cell receptor beta chains were read from a single sample in a study of shared clonotypes between healthy human individuals. The protocol was immunoSEQ multiplex PCR, while the TCRdb copy is restricted to in-frame clones and leaves out a portion. The sample has about 530,000 clones, 90% to 96% seen once; the top ten hold 0.05% to 0.07%. Sequenced sample: naive CD4+ T cells sorted from blood. These receptors were collected from a woman aged 25 to 39 in good health. CDR3s include the opening cysteine and the closing phenylalanine or tryptophan. A D gene is named only where the DNA matches it firmly. Only some rows state a clone size, as once, few, many or a class for expanded clones.

V,D,size,J,DNA,CDR3
TRBV19,NA,NA,TRBJ1-5,TGTGCCAGTAGTATAAGTCAGTATAGCAATCAGCCCCAGCATTTT,CASSISQYSNQPQHF
TRBV28,NA,NA,TRBJ2-3,TGTGCCAGCAGTCCAGGGAGAATCACAGATACGCAGTATTTT,CASSPGRITDTQYF
TRBV15,NA,NA,TRBJ1-1,TGTGCCACCAGCAGGAGGGGACGGTCTGAAGCTTTCTTT,CATSRRGRSEAFF
TRBV5-1,NA,NA,TRBJ1-1,TGCGCCAGCAGCTTTATGGAAAACACTGAAGCTTTCTTT,CASSFMENTEAFF
TRBV9,NA,NA,TRBJ2-5,TGTGCCAGCAGTGTCACAGGGAATTCCCGGGAGACCCAGTACTTC,CASSVTGNSRETQYF
TRBV27,TRBD2,NA,TRBJ2-7,TGTGCCAGCAGTTTCCAAGCGGGAGGCACCTACGAGCAGTACTTC,CASSFQAGGTYEQYF
TRBV30,NA,NA,TRBJ2-3,TGTGCCTGGAGTGTAGGACCCCGGGATACGCAGTATTTT,CAWSVGPRDTQYF
TRBV7-2,TRBD2,NA,TRBJ2-7,TGTGCCAGCAGCTTAGTTTCTAGCGGGAGCAACGAGCAGTACTTC,CASSLVSSGSNEQYF
TRBV30,NA,NA,TRBJ2-1,TGTGCCTGGACGCCCTACAATGAGCAGTTCTTC,CAWTPYNEQFF
TRBV6-1,NA,NA,TRBJ2-7,TGCGCCAGCAGTGAAGGGGGAGGGTATCCGTACGAGCAGTACTTC,CASSEGGGYPYEQYF
TRBV28,NA,once,TRBJ1-2,TGTGCCAGCAGTGGGACGCCCGGAGGGGGCTATGGCTACACCTTC,CASSGTPGGGYGYTF
TRBV4-1,TRBD1,NA,TRBJ1-4,TGCGCCAGCAGCCTCGCCCCGCACAGGGGATTAGGAACTAATGAAAAACTGTTTTTT,CASSLAPHRGLGTNEKLFF
TRBV19,NA,NA,TRBJ1-2,TGTGCCAGTAGGGTCCACAGGGAGACTAACTATGGCTACACCTTC,CASRVHRETNYGYTF
TRBV4-1,NA,once,TRBJ1-2,TGCGCCAGCAGCCAAGAAGTATCACAATATGGCTACACCTTC,CASSQEVSQYGYTF
TRBV29-1,NA,once,TRBJ2-7,TGCAGCGTAAAAGCCCACGGGCGCTACGAGCAGTACTTC,CSVKAHGRYEQYF
TRBV20-1,NA,NA,TRBJ2-7,TGCAGTGCTAAAGAGACCTACGAGCAGTACTTC,CSAKETYEQYF
TRBV6-1,NA,NA,TRBJ1-2,TGTGCCAGCAGTGAATCCCGCAGGCAACGGGATTACACCTTC,CASSESRRQRDYTF
TRBV5-1,NA,NA,TRBJ1-4,TGCGCCAGCAGCTTGGCAATAACAGGGTCTTATAAAAAACTGTTTTTT,CASSLAITGSYKKLFF
TRBV7-9,NA,NA,TRBJ1-1,TGTGCCAGCAGCCCGCCGGGGGAGACTGAAGCTTTCTTT,CASSPPGETEAFF
TRBV2,NA,NA,TRBJ2-3,TGTGCCAGCAGTGAATCCCGGGATCCTAATACGCAGTATTTT,CASSESRDPNTQYF
TRBV29-1,TRBD1,NA,TRBJ1-2,TGCAGCGTGGACAGGGTCGGCTATGGCTACACCTTC,CSVDRVGYGYTF
TRBV13,NA,NA,TRBJ2-7,TGTGCCAGCAGCTTGACGCTTGTGGGGATTAAGTACTTC,CASSLTLVGIKYF
TRBV4-1,TRBD2,NA,TRBJ2-7,TGCGCCAGCAGCCAAGATAGAGGAGGCGGGAGTACAACCTACGAGCAGTACTTC,CASSQDRGGGSTTYEQYF
TRBV18,NA,NA,TRBJ2-2,TGTGCCAGCTCACCGTACCAACTTACAGAGAACACCGGGGAGCTGTTTTTT,CASSPYQLTENTGELFF
TRBV28,NA,once,TRBJ2-3,TGTGCCAGCAGTTTGAATAGGGGGTTTTTTGGGACAGATACGCAGTATTTT,CASSLNRGFFGTDTQYF
TRBV5-8,TRBD2,NA,TRBJ2-5,TGTGCCAGCAGCCGGACTAGCGGGAGTATGAGCCAAGAGACCCAGTACTTC,CASSRTSGSMSQETQYF
TRBV18,NA,NA,TRBJ1-2,TGTGCCAGCTCAGGGGACAACATCTATGGCTACACCTTC,CASSGDNIYGYTF
TRBV28,NA,NA,TRBJ1-4,TGTGCCATACAAACCTCAACTAATGAAAAACTGTTTTTT,CAIQTSTNEKLFF
TRBV28,NA,NA,TRBJ1-5,TGTGCCAGCAGTTTTAATCTCAATCAGCCCCAGCATTTT,CASSFNLNQPQHF
TRBV6-6,NA,NA,TRBJ1-4,TGTGCCAGCCATAGGAATACCGATGAAAAACTGTTTTTT,CASHRNTDEKLFF
TRBV18,NA,NA,TRBJ1-2,TGTGCCAGCTCACCGACTACCGACTATGGCTACACCTTC,CASSPTTDYGYTF
TRBV2,NA,NA,TRBJ1-2,TGTGCCAGCAGTGTTTGGCGGACCGTAGACTATGGCTACACCTTC,CASSVWRTVDYGYTF
TRBV7-2,NA,NA,TRBJ2-7,TGTGCCAGCAGCTCAAATCAGGGGCTCTACGAGCAGTACTTC,CASSSNQGLYEQYF
TRBV6-5,TRBD1,NA,TRBJ1-4,TGTGCCAGCAGACCCTACAGGGGATCTAATGAAAAACTGTTTTTT,CASRPYRGSNEKLFF
TRBV11-2,NA,NA,TRBJ2-3,TGTGCCAGCAGCTCCACCCGGGGCCGTGGGGATACGCAGTATTTT,CASSSTRGRGDTQYF
TRBV4-1,NA,NA,TRBJ1-1,TGCGCCAGCAGCCAAGTTCTCCACCCCGGGGCTTTCTTT,CASSQVLHPGAFF
TRBV7-9,NA,NA,TRBJ1-1,TGTGCCAGCAGCCAAGTCATTAACACTGAAGCTTTCTTT,CASSQVINTEAFF
TRBV11-3,NA,NA,TRBJ2-1,TGTGCCAGCAGTTTGGCCGGCTATGAGCAGTTCTTC,CASSLAGYEQFF
TRBV28,NA,NA,TRBJ2-5,TGTGCCACCGAGGAGGGCCGGAAGACCCAGTACTTC,CATEEGRKTQYF
TRBV6-6,TRBD1,NA,TRBJ2-6,TGTGCCAGTACGGACAGGGGGTTTGGACAGGCCAACGTCCTGACTTTC,CASTDRGFGQANVLTF
TRBV2,NA,NA,TRBJ2-3,TGTGCCAGCACGAGGGGCCCAGATACGCAGTATTTT,CASTRGPDTQYF
TRBV6-1,NA,NA,TRBJ2-7,TGTGCCAGCAGTAAGACATACGAGCAGTACTTC,CASSKTYEQYF
TRBV28,TRBD1,NA,TRBJ2-5,TGTGCCAGCAGACCCAGGGGGTGGGAGACCCAGTACTTC,CASRPRGWETQYF
TRBV15,NA,NA,TRBJ2-5,TGTGCCACCAGGCTTGGGTCCTCGATAGAGACCCAGTACTTC,CATRLGSSIETQYF
TRBV11-2,NA,NA,TRBJ1-3,TGTGCCAGCAGCTTATACAGAAAGAGCTCTGGAAACACCATATATTTT,CASSLYRKSSGNTIYF
TRBV5-1,NA,NA,TRBJ2-7,TGCGCCAGCAGCTTGGATCCAGGGCCGTACGAGCAGTACTTC,CASSLDPGPYEQYF
TRBV6-5,NA,NA,TRBJ1-1,TGTGCCAGCAGTTACTCGATGGGGGGAGGGAACACTGAAGCTTTCTTT,CASSYSMGGGNTEAFF
TRBV5-1,TRBD2,NA,TRBJ2-1,TGCGCCAGCAGCCCGGCCGGGACTAGCGGGAGTACCAATGAGCAGTTCTTC,CASSPAGTSGSTNEQFF
TRBV30,NA,NA,TRBJ1-2,TGTGCCTGGAGACCTTTACGGGGAGACTACACCTTC,CAWRPLRGDYTF
TRBV7-8,TRBD1,NA,TRBJ1-4,TGTGCCAGCAGCTCCAGACAGGGGAACGAAAAACTGTTTTTT,CASSSRQGNEKLFF
TRBV7-9,NA,NA,TRBJ1-4,TGTGCCAGCAGCTTAGGGTCCCGGGAGCGGGAAAAACTGTTTTTT,CASSLGSREREKLFF
TRBV28,TRBD1,NA,TRBJ1-5,TGTGCCAGCAGCTACGGAGGGACAGGGAATCAGCCCCAGCATTTT,CASSYGGTGNQPQHF
TRBV6-6,NA,NA,TRBJ1-1,TGTGCCAGCAGTTACTCTAGAAACCCGAACACTGAAGCTTTCTTT,CASSYSRNPNTEAFF
TRBV5-1,NA,NA,TRBJ2-3,TGCGCCAGCAGCTTGGAGGGGGTCTCCACAGATACGCAGTATTTT,CASSLEGVSTDTQYF
TRBV18,NA,NA,TRBJ1-3,TGTGCCAGCTCACCGCAGTTGGGGGAACGCACCATATATTTT,CASSPQLGERTIYF
TRBV7-9,NA,NA,TRBJ2-7,TGTGCCAGCAGCTTATTGGCCAGTGGGAACGAGCAGTACTTC,CASSLLASGNEQYF
TRBV7-8,TRBD1,NA,TRBJ1-2,TGTGCCAGCAGCTCCGACAGGGGTAACTATGGCTACACCTTC,CASSSDRGNYGYTF